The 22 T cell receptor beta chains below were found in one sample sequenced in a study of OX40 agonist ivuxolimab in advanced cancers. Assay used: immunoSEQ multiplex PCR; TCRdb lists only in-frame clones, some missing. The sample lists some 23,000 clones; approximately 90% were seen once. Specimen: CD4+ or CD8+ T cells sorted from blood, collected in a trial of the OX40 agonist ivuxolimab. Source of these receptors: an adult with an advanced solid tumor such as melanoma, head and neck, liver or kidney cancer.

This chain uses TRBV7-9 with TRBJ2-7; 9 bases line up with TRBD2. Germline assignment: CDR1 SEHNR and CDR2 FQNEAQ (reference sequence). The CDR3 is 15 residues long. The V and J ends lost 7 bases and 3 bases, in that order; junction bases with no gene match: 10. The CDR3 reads CASTRIGTSSYEQYF. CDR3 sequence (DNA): TGTGCCAGCACCCGCATCGGGACTAGCAGCTACGAGCAGTACTTC.

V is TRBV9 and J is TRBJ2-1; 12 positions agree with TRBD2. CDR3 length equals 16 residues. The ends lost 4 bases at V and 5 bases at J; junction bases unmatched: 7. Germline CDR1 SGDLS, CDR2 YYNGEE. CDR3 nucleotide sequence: TGTGCCAGCAGCACCCGACTAGCGGGAGACCACAATGAGCAGTTCTTC. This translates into CASSTRLAGDHNEQFF. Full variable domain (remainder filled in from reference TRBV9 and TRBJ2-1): DSGVTQTPKHLITATGQRVTLRCSPRSGDLSVYWYQQSLDQGLQFLIQYYNGEERAKGNILERFSAQQFPDLHSELNLSSLELGDSALYFCASSTRLAGDHNEQFFGPGTRLTVL.

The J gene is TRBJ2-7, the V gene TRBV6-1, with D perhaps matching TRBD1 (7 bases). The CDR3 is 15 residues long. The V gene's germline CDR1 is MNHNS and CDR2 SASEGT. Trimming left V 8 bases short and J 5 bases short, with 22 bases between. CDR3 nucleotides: TGTGCCAGCGGGGAGGACAGGCCCGATGGGGACGAGCAGTACTTC. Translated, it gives CASGEDRPDGDEQYF.

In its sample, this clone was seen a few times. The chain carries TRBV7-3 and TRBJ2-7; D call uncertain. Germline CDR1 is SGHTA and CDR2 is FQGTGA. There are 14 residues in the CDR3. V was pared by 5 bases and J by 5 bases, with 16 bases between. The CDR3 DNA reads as TGTGCCAGCAGCATCTCCTGGCAGGCCGACGAGCAGTACTTC. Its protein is CASSISWQADEQYF.

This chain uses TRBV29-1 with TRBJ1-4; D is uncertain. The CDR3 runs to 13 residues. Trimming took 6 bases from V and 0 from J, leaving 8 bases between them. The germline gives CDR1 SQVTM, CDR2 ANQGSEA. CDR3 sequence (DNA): TGCAGCGTCTCGATAGCAACTAATGAAAAACTGTTTTTT. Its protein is CSVSIATNEKLFF. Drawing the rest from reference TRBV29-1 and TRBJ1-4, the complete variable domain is SAVISQKPSRDICQRGTSLTIQCQVDSQVTMMFWYRQQPGQSLTLIATANQGSEATYESGFVIDKFPISRPNLTFSTLTVSNMSPEDSSIYLCSVSIATNEKLFFGSGTQLSVL.

The CDR3 DNA sequence: TGCAGCGTTGAACGGGTAGTTCCCGGGGAGCTGTTTTTT. Protein product: CSVERVVPGELFF. This chain joins TRBV29-1 and TRBJ2-2; D is unclear. The CDR3 runs 13 residues. Germline V gene sequence: CDR1 SQVTM, CDR2 ANQGSEA. The V end was cut by 2 bases, the J end by 6 bases, with 10 bases between.

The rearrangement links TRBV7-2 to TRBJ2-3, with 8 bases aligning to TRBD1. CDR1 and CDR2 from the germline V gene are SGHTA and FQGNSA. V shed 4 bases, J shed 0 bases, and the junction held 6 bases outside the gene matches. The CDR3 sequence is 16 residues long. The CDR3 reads CASSSPDRVSTDTQYF. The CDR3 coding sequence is TGTGCCAGCAGCTCCCCGGACAGGGTGAGCACAGATACGCAGTATTTT.

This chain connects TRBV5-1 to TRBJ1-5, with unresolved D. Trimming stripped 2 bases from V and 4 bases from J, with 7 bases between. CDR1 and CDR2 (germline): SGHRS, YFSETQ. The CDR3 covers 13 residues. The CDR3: CASSFERNQPQHF. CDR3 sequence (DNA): TGCGCCAGCAGCTTTGAAAGAAATCAGCCCCAGCATTTT.

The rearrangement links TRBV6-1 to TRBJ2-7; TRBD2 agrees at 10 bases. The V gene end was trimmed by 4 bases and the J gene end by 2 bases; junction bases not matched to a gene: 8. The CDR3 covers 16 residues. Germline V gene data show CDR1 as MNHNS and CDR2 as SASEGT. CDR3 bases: TGTGCCAGCAGTGGACTAGCGGGTACCCCACCCTACGAGCAGTACTTC. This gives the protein CASSGLAGTPPYEQYF.

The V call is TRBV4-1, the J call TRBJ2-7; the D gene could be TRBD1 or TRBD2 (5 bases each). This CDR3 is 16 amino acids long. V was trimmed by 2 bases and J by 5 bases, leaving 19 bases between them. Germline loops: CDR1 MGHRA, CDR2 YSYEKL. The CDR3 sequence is CASSQTSPGPFDEQYF. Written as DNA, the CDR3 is TGCGCCAGCAGCCAAACCTCTCCGGGGCCCTTCGACGAGCAGTACTTC.

The CDR3 sequence: CASSLVAGGADTQYF. The CDR3 coding sequence is TGCGCCAGCAGCTTGGTGGCGGGGGGGGCAGATACGCAGTATTTT. The chain combines TRBV5-1 with TRBJ2-3; 9 bases fit TRBD2. Germline CDR1 is SGHRS and CDR2 is YFSETQ. The J segment lost 4 bases and the V segment lost 0 bases, leaving 3 bases of the junction unmatched. The CDR3 covers 15 residues.

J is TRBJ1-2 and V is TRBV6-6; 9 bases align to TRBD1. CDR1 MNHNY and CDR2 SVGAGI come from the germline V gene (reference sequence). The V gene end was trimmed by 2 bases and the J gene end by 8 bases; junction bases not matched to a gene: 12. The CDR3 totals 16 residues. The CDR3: CASSYTITDRGRGYTF. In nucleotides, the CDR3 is TGTGCCAGCAGTTACACGATAACCGACAGGGGGAGAGGCTACACCTTC.

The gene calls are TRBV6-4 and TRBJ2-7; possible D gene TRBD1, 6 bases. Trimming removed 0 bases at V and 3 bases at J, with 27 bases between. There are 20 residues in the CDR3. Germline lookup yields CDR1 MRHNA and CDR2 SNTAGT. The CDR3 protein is CASSDSFPGAKEIRCYEQYF. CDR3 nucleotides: TGTGCCAGCAGTGACTCGTTCCCAGGGGCCAAAGAAATCCGCTGCTACGAGCAGTACTTC.

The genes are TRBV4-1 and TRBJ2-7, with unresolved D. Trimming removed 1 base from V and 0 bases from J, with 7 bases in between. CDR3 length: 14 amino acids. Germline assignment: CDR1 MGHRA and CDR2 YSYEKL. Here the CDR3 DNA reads TGCGCCAGCAGCCAAGGATGGAACTCCTACGAGCAGTACTTC. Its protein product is CASSQGWNSYEQYF.

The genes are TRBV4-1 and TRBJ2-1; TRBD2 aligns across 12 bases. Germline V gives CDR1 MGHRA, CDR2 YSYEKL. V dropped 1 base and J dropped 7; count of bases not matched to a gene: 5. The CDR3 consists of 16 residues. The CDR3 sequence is CASSQVLAGGHNEQFF. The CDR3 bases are TGCGCCAGCAGCCAAGTTCTAGCGGGGGGGCATAATGAGCAGTTCTTC.

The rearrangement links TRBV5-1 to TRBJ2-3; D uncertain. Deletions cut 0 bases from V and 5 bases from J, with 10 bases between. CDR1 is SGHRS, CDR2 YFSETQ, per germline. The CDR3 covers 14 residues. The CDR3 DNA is TGCGCCAGCAGCTTGGGAGCTTTCGAAGATACGCAGTATTTT. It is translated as CASSLGAFEDTQYF.

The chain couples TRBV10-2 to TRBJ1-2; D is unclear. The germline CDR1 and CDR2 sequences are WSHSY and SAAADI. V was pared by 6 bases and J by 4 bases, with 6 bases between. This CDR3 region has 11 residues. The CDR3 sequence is CASRGSYGYTF. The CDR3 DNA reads TGCGCCAGCAGAGGGTCCTATGGCTACACCTTC.

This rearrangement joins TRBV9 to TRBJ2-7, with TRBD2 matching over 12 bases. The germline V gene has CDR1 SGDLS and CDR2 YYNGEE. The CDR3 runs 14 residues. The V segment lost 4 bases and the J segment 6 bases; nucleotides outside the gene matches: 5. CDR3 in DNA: TGTGCCAGCAGCCTCGGACTAGCGGGAAGCGAGCAGTACTTC. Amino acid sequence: CASSLGLAGSEQYF.

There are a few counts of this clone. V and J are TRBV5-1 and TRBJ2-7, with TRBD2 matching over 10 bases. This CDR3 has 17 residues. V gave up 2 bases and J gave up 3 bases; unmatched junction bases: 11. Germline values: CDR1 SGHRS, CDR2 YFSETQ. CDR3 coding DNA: TGCGCCAGCAGCTTCAGTCTGGCTAGCGGGGGTGGCTACGAGCAGTACTTC. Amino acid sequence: CASSFSLASGGGYEQYF.

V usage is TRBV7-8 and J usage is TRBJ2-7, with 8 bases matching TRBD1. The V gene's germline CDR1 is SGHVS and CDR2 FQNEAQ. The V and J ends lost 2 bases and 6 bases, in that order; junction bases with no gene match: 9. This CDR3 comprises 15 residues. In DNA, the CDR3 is TGTGCCAGCAGCTTATCGCGGACAGGGTCAAGCGAGCAGTACTTC. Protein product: CASSLSRTGSSEQYF.

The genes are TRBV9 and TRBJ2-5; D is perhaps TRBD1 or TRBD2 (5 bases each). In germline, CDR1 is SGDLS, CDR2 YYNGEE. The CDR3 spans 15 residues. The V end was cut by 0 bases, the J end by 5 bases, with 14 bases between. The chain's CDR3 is CASSVEGTGKETQYF. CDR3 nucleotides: TGTGCCAGCAGCGTAGAGGGGACGGGGAAGGAGACCCAGTACTTC.

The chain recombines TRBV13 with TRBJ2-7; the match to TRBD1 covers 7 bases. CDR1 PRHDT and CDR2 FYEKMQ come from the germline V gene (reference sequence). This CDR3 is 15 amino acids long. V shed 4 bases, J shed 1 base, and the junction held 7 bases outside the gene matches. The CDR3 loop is CASSWTGESSYEQYF. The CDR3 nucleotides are TGTGCCAGCAGCTGGACAGGAGAGAGTTCCTACGAGCAGTACTTC.